The 15 T cell receptor beta chains below come from one sample, sequenced in a study of technical replicates of blood from a handful of donors. Using immunoSEQ multiplex PCR, the repertoire was profiled, and TCRdb retains in-frame clones only, with some absent. The table lists fewer than 90,000 clones, just under 95% of them singletons, with around 0.4% in the top ten. Specimen: T cells isolated from PBMCs. These receptors originate from a human donor in good health.

The CDR3 loop is CASSWGTSYEQYF. DNA for the CDR3: TGTGCCAGCAGTTGGGGCACTTCCTACGAGCAGTACTTC. The genes are TRBV27 and TRBJ2-7, with D perhaps TRBD1 (5 bases). This CDR3 spans 13 amino acids. The V gene's germline CDR1 is MNHEY and CDR2 SMNVEV (reference sequence). Trimming removed 4 bases at V and 1 base at J, with 8 bases between.

This chain links TRBV30 with TRBJ2-7; D ambiguous. V was pared by 0 bases and J by 3 bases, with 9 bases between. CDR3 length: 13 residues. Looked up from germline, CDR1 is GTSNPN and CDR2 is SVGIG (reference sequence). The CDR3 region has the DNA TGTGCCTGGAGTGTCCAGGTAAGCTACGAGCAGTACTTC. Translated: CAWSVQVSYEQYF.

This clone was seen just once. The gene calls are TRBV27 and TRBJ1-2; D uncertain. The germline V gene has CDR1 MNHEY and CDR2 SMNVEV (reference sequence). CDR3 length: 14 amino acids. Trimming left V 0 bases short and J 6 bases short, with 11 bases between. CDR3 amino acids: CASSLSGRIDGYTF. For the CDR3, the DNA is TGTGCCAGCAGTTTATCGGGCAGGATCGATGGCTACACCTTC.

This clone was observed a few times. V and J are TRBV7-2 and TRBJ2-7, with TRBD1 identical over 9 bases. V shed 5 bases, J shed 2 bases, and the junction held 7 bases outside the gene matches. The germline V gene has CDR1 SGHTA and CDR2 FQGNSA. The CDR3 is made up of 15 amino acids. The CDR3 region is CASSVLGQGTYEQYF. The CDR3 region has the DNA TGTGCCAGCAGCGTCCTTGGACAGGGGACCTACGAGCAGTACTTC.

This chain uses TRBV7-8 with TRBJ2-1; D is possibly TRBD2 (6 bases). CDR3 length: 14 amino acids. The germline V gene has CDR1 SGHVS and CDR2 FQNEAQ. Trimming pared 5 bases from V and 7 bases from J, leaving 15 bases between. The CDR3 sequence is CASSAPAGRNEQFF. CDR3 nucleotides: TGTGCCAGCAGCGCCCCAGCGGGTCGTAATGAGCAGTTCTTC.

V is TRBV19 and J is TRBJ1-2; 7 nucleotides match TRBD1. With V trimmed by 5 bases and J by 1 base, 10 bases remained unmatched. CDR1 is LNHDA, CDR2 SQIVND, per germline (reference sequence). This CDR3 region has 16 residues. In nucleotides, the CDR3 is TGTGCCAGTAGTCAAAGGGAGGACAGGTTTAACTATGGCTACACCTTC. Its translation is CASSQREDRFNYGYTF. The complete variable domain, with remaining parts taken from reference TRBV19 and TRBJ1-2, reads DGGITQSPKYLFRKEGQNVTLSCEQNLNHDAMYWYRQDPGQGLRLIYYSQIVNDFQKGDIAEGYSVSREKKESFPLTVTSAQKNPTAFYLCASSQREDRFNYGYTFGSGTRLTVV.

The V call is TRBV6-5, the J call TRBJ1-2; tentative D call: TRBD1 (5 bases). The CDR3 contains 13 residues. V lost 6 bases to trimming and J lost 2 bases, with 10 bases between them. Germline V CDR1 and CDR2: MNHEY, SVGAGI. The CDR3 coding sequence is TGTGCCAGCAGCCGGGGGGGGAACTATGGCTACACCTTC. This encodes CASSRGGNYGYTF.

The rearrangement links TRBV4-2 to TRBJ2-5; maybe TRBD2 (5 bases). This CDR3 comprises 14 residues. With 4 bases removed from V and 0 bases from J, the gap between germline ends came to 9 bases. Germline CDR1 LGHNA, CDR2 YNFKEQ. This CDR3 is CASSPREYQETQYF. CDR3 in DNA: TGTGCCAGCAGCCCGAGGGAGTACCAAGAGACCCAGTACTTC.

The chain uses TRBV7-2 and TRBJ2-7; 8 bases line up with TRBD1. The CDR3 consists of 14 residues. In germline, CDR1 is SGHTA, CDR2 FQGNSA. Unmatched junction bases numbered 5, after V lost 4 bases and J lost 3 bases. This CDR3 is CASSSGTGGYEQYF. The CDR3 coding sequence is TGTGCCAGCAGCTCCGGGACAGGTGGCTACGAGCAGTACTTC.

The rearrangement joins TRBV18 to TRBJ2-1, with TRBD2 matching 8 bases. V gave up 0 bases and J gave up 8 bases; unmatched junction bases: 9. Germline CDR1 reads KGHSH; CDR2 reads LQKENI. The length of the CDR3 is 16 residues. The DNA of the CDR3 is TGTGCCAGCTCACCACCCGGCGGGGGGCGGGTGCATGAGCAGTTCTTC. Translated, it gives CASSPPGGGRVHEQFF.

The V and J genes are TRBV5-1 and TRBJ2-5, with D maybe TRBD2 (6 bases). The CDR3 length is 13 residues. CDR1 and CDR2 (germline): SGHRS, YFSETQ. Trimming cost V 4 bases and J 4 bases, with 11 bases left between them. CDR3 nucleotides: TGCGCCAGCAGCGGCTTGGGAGGAGAGACCCAGTACTTC. Residues: CASSGLGGETQYF. Full variable domain (missing parts from reference TRBV5-1 and TRBJ2-5): KAGVTQTPRYLIKTRGQQVTLSCSPISGHRSVSWYQQTPGQGLQFLFEYFSETQRNKGNFPGRFSGRQFSNSRSEMNVSTLELGDSALYLCASSGLGGETQYFGPGTRLLVL.

The chain recombines TRBV6-5 with TRBJ1-1; 9 nucleotides align to TRBD1. In germline, CDR1 is MNHEY, CDR2 SVGAGI. Unmatched junction bases numbered 5, after V lost 1 base and J lost 5 bases. The CDR3 has 15 residues. The chain's CDR3 is CASSYLTGGITEAFF. CDR3 bases: TGTGCCAGCAGTTACTTGACAGGGGGGATTACTGAAGCTTTCTTT.

The rearrangement joins TRBV27 to TRBJ2-7; a possible D gene is TRBD1 (5 bases). V was trimmed by 6 bases and J by 4 bases, leaving 16 bases between them. The CDR3 extends over 14 amino acids. Germline V lookup: CDR1 MNHEY, CDR2 SMNVEV (reference sequence). CDR3 nucleotide sequence: TGTGCCAGCAGCTTCCTCCCTCCAGGGTACGAGCAGTACTTC. Translation gives CASSFLPPGYEQYF.

The chain employs TRBV11-3 and TRBJ2-7; 7 bases line up with TRBD1. Germline V CDR1 and CDR2: SGHNT, YENEEA. J lost 7 bases, V lost 5 bases, and 8 bases had no gene match. The CDR3 extends over 13 amino acids. The CDR3 loop is CASSTDRVGEQYF. The CDR3 region has the DNA TGTGCCAGCAGCACTGACAGGGTGGGGGAGCAGTACTTC.

The J gene is TRBJ1-5, the V gene TRBV6-5, with D hard to call. The CDR3 is 13 residues long. The V end lost 2 bases, the J end lost 7 bases, and 9 bases lay between the germline ends. Germline V gene lookup returns CDR1 MNHEY and CDR2 SVGAGI. The DNA for the CDR3 is TGTGCCAGCAGTTACCGGGTTTTCCAGCCCCAGCATTTT. Translated, it gives CASSYRVFQPQHF.